These 10 T cell receptor beta chains were all obtained from the same sample, sequenced in a study of T-cell reconstitution after alpha-beta-depleted transplantation in children. TCRbeta library preparation incorporated unique molecular identifiers. TCRdb re-derived calls from the PCR reads in MiXCR, one entry per CDR3 protein. Of a few hundred thousand distinct CDR3 sequences listed, around 17% are singletons. Source: PBMCs from the stem cell graft donor, taken from the stem cell graft. The receptors stem from a human donor who donated a stem cell graft to a child with acute lymphoblastic leukemia.

This clonotype was counted between two and nine times. This chain connects TRBV5-1 to TRBJ2-1; TRBD2 matches 11 bases. V lost 2 bases to trimming and J lost 6 bases; unmatched junction nucleotides: 4. Germline values: CDR1 SGHRS, CDR2 YFSETQ. CDR3 length equals 15 residues. The DNA of the CDR3 is TGCGCCAGCAGCTTTAGCGGGAGGGACCCCAATGAGCAGTTCTTC. This sequence encodes CASSFSGRDPNEQFF.

The V and J genes are TRBV10-3 and TRBJ2-3; D is ambiguous. Germline-derived CDR1 and CDR2 are ENHRY and SYGVKD. Between the trimmed V and J ends, which lost 6 bases and 6 bases, there was a span of 13 bases. CDR3 size: 13 residues. The CDR3 protein is CAIRGKVGDTQYF. The CDR3 DNA follows: TGTGCCATCAGGGGAAAGGTCGGGGATACGCAGTATTTT.

This chain connects TRBV20-1 to TRBJ2-3, with D uncertain. CDR1 is DFQATT and CDR2 is SNEGSKA in the germline V gene (reference sequence). The CDR3 has 15 amino acids. The germline V and J ends were trimmed by 3 bases and 0 bases, with 13 bases remaining between them. This CDR3 is CSASSVGSSTDTQYF. CDR3 in DNA: TGCAGTGCTAGTTCCGTCGGCTCTAGCACAGATACGCAGTATTTT.

In this sample, this clonotype turned up a few times. The DNA for the CDR3 is TGTGCCAGCAGCCCTGAGCGGACCTACTCCTACAATGAGCAGTTCTTC. Amino acids: CASSPERTYSYNEQFF. The chain links TRBV7-8 to TRBJ2-1; D is possibly TRBD2 (5 bases). The length of the CDR3 is 16 residues. Deletions cut 5 bases from V and 0 bases from J, with 14 bases between. Germline CDR1 SGHVS, CDR2 FQNEAQ.

This clonotype was counted only a few times. This chain uses TRBV20-1 with TRBJ2-3, with 11 bases lining up with TRBD2. The germline V gene encodes CDR1 DFQATT and CDR2 SNEGSKA (reference sequence). The CDR3 has 15 residues. V dropped 5 bases and J dropped 6; count of bases not matched to a gene: 10. The CDR3 spells CSALAGGRGMDTQYF. In DNA form, the CDR3 reads TGCAGTGCTCTAGCGGGAGGTAGGGGTATGGATACGCAGTATTTT.

The rearrangement uses TRBV6-5 and TRBJ1-2; D gene unclear. The CDR3 is 14 amino acids. Between the trimmed V and J ends, which lost 0 bases and 4 bases, there was a span of 9 bases. Germline lookup yields CDR1 MNHEY and CDR2 SVGAGI. CDR3 nucleotide sequence: TGTGCCAGCAGTTACTCCGTCTACAGCTATGGCTACACCTTC. Translated: CASSYSVYSYGYTF.

This rearrangement joins TRBV12-3 or TRBV12-4 to TRBJ2-5; TRBD2 might be the D (5 bases). Trimming stripped 6 bases from V and 5 bases from J, with 16 bases between. The CDR3 contains 14 residues. Here the CDR3 DNA reads TGTGCCAGCAGGCCTCACGGTCGAGGGGAGACCCAGTACTTC. This codes for CASRPHGRGETQYF.

The chain links TRBV5-1 to TRBJ1-1, with D possibly TRBD1 on 6 matching bases. From germline, CDR1 is SGHRS and CDR2 YFSETQ. The V and J ends lost 4 bases and 8 bases respectively, with 15 bases between them. The CDR3 runs 13 residues. The CDR3 DNA sequence: TGCGCCAGCAGCCCCTTTTCCGACAGGGAAGCTTTCTTT. Amino acids: CASSPFSDREAFF. Full variable domain (rest looked up from reference TRBV5-1 and TRBJ1-1): KAGVTQTPRYLIKTRGQQVTLSCSPISGHRSVSWYQQTPGQGLQFLFEYFSETQRNKGNFPGRFSGRQFSNSRSEMNVSTLELGDSALYLCASSPFSDREAFFGQGTRLTVV.

In its sample, this clonotype was seen a few times. The chain links TRBV5-1 to TRBJ1-1, with TRBD1 as a possible D gene (5 bases). Germline CDR1 reads SGHRS; CDR2 reads YFSETQ. The CDR3 consists of 14 residues. V was trimmed by 5 bases and J by 5 bases, leaving 16 bases between them. The CDR3 here is CASSTRTEGTEAFF. CDR3 nucleotides: TGCGCCAGCAGTACACGGACGGAGGGGACTGAAGCTTTCTTT.

This clonotype was seen a few times. This CDR3 reads CASSLGRLLAKNIQYF. The CDR3 DNA is TGCGCCAGCAGCTTGGGACGTCTTCTAGCCAAAAACATTCAGTACTTC. The chain combines TRBV5-1 with TRBJ2-4; D is unclear. With 0 bases removed from V and 0 bases from J, the gap between germline ends came to 10 bases. The CDR3 loop spans 16 amino acids. CDR1 is SGHRS and CDR2 is YFSETQ in the germline V gene.